These 22 T cell receptor beta chains were all obtained from the same sample, sequenced in a study of technical replicates of blood from four donors. Method: immunoSEQ multiplex PCR; TCRdb's copy keeps in-frame clones and lacks some. The sample records around 81,000 clones, 80% to 90% being singletons. The sequencing sample was made of PBMCs. The origin of the receptors is a human donor in good health. Some clones in this sample may be carry-over from other donors' samples.

This clone has just a few counts. V and J are TRBV5-4 and TRBJ2-5, with 12 bases fitting TRBD2. From germline, CDR1 is SGHNT and CDR2 YYREEE (reference sequence). J lost 2 bases, V lost 1 base, and 3 bases had no gene match. The CDR3 sequence is 16 residues long. CDR3: CASSLTSGGFQETQYF. Written as DNA, the CDR3 is TGTGCCAGCAGCTTGACTAGCGGGGGGTTTCAAGAGACCCAGTACTTC.

This sequence joins TRBV2 and TRBJ1-5; no clear D gene. The CDR3 totals 14 residues. Germline V gene lookup returns CDR1 SNHLY and CDR2 FYNNEI. The V end was cut by 6 bases, the J end by 0 bases, with 9 bases between. In DNA form, the CDR3 reads TGTGCCAGCAGGGAGAGCGTTAGCAATCAGCCCCAGCATTTT. Translated: CASRESVSNQPQHF.

The chain is built from TRBV4-3 and TRBJ2-2; TRBD1 is a possible D gene (5 bases). Trimming left V 0 bases short and J 5 bases short, with 10 bases between. CDR3 length: 15 residues. CDR1 and CDR2 (germline): LGHNA, YSLEER. The CDR3, as DNA: TGCGCCAGCAGCCAAGACAGGGTGGGGACCGGGGAGCTGTTTTTT. This sequence encodes CASSQDRVGTGELFF.

V usage is TRBV29-1 and J usage is TRBJ1-2, with 7 positions matching TRBD1. This CDR3 is built from 12 residues. Per the germline V gene, CDR1 is SQVTM and CDR2 is ANQGSEA. The V and J ends lost 6 bases and 8 bases, in that order; junction bases with no gene match: 9. The CDR3 region is CSVMTGYYGYTF. CDR3 nucleotides: TGCAGCGTAATGACAGGGTATTACGGCTACACCTTC.

V is TRBV2 and J is TRBJ2-2, with D possibly being TRBD2 (5 bases). The V gene lost 6 bases and the J gene lost 4 bases, with 12 bases spanning the gap. Germline values: CDR1 SNHLY, CDR2 FYNNEI. This CDR3 is 14 amino acids long. The CDR3 nucleotides read TGTGCCAGCAGGTCCGTTGGAGGCACCGGGGAGCTGTTTTTT. Protein: CASRSVGGTGELFF.

On this clone: At one end, the junction sequence differs from germline, possibly due to a read error. V and J are TRBV7-2 and TRBJ1-2; D unclear. This CDR3 contains 13 residues. Germline V gene data show CDR1 as SGHTA and CDR2 as FQGNSA. The CDR3 nucleotides read TGTGCCGGCAGCCTCAACAGAAACTATGGCTACACCTTC. This sequence encodes CAGSLNRNYGYTF.

This chain's CDR3 is CSAGGTEAFF. In DNA form, the CDR3 reads TGCAGCGCAGGGGGCACTGAAGCTTTCTTT. This chain joins TRBV29-1 and TRBJ1-1, with 7 bases matching TRBD1. Trimming at V came to 7 bases and at J to 4 bases, leaving 0 bases not matched to a gene. CDR3 length equals 10 residues. Per germline, CDR1 SQVTM and CDR2 ANQGSEA.

To note about this clone: At one end, the junction sequence differs from germline, possibly due to a read error. The V and J genes are TRBV9 and TRBJ2-2, with TRBD1 as a possible D gene (6 bases). CDR1 is SGDLS, CDR2 YYNGEE, per germline. The CDR3 extends over 14 amino acids. The CDR3 DNA sequence: TGTGCCAGCAGCGTAGTAGGGGACACCGGGGAGCTGCTTTTT. Protein sequence: CASSVVGDTGELLF.

This clone came up once. The gene calls are TRBV6-6 and TRBJ2-7; TRBD2 agrees at 11 bases. Trimming took 9 bases from V and 9 from J; bases not matched to a gene: 7. From germline, CDR1 is MNHNY and CDR2 SVGAGI (reference sequence). The CDR3 runs to 12 residues. The CDR3 loop reads CASETSGTVQYF. The CDR3 DNA reads as TGTGCCAGTGAGACTAGCGGGACGGTGCAGTACTTC.

This rearrangement joins TRBV25-1 to TRBJ2-1; 9 positions match TRBD1. There are 13 residues in the CDR3. The J segment lost 10 bases and the V segment lost 10 bases, leaving 11 bases of the junction unmatched. The germline V gene has CDR1 MGHDK and CDR2 SYGVNS. In DNA, the CDR3 is TGTGCCACCCTGGACAGGGGAAGGGGAGAGCAGTTCTTC. It is translated as CATLDRGRGEQFF. Full variable domain (rest looked up from reference TRBV25-1 and TRBJ2-1): EADIYQTPRYLVIGTGKKITLECSQTMGHDKMYWYQQDPGMELHLIHYSYGVNSTEKGDLSSESTVSRIRTEHFPLTLESARPSHTSQYLCATLDRGRGEQFFGPGTRLTVL.

The chain recombines TRBV10-3 with TRBJ1-2, with D perhaps matching TRBD1 (5 bases). This CDR3 comprises 10 residues. V was cut by 6 bases and J by 7 bases, with 6 bases left in between. Germline V lookup: CDR1 ENHRY, CDR2 SYGVKD. The CDR3 is CAIRDSGYTF. In DNA form, the CDR3 reads TGTGCCATCAGAGACAGTGGCTACACCTTC.

This clone was counted only a few times. The chain joins TRBV25-1 to TRBJ2-7; perhaps TRBD2 as D (5 bases). Trimming pared 2 bases from V and 7 bases from J, leaving 12 bases between. Germline V gene sequence: CDR1 MGHDK, CDR2 SYGVNS. The CDR3 is 13 amino acids. CDR3 nucleotides: TGTGCCAGCAGTGAAGGACTCCTTAGTGAGCAGTACTTC. This codes for CASSEGLLSEQYF.

The chain couples TRBV7-2 to TRBJ2-7, with 7 nucleotides matching TRBD2. Germline trimming cut 5 bases from V and 6 bases from J; bases unmatched to any gene: 13. The CDR3 contains 15 residues. The germline gives CDR1 SGHTA, CDR2 FQGNSA. The DNA for the CDR3 is TGTGCCAGCAGCCCTGGGGGGGTTACGTATTCCGAGCAGTACTTC. This encodes CASSPGGVTYSEQYF.

The chain carries TRBV5-6 and TRBJ2-5, with 11 bases identical to TRBD2. CDR1 SGHDT and CDR2 YYEEEE come from the germline V gene. CDR3 length equals 16 residues. V lost 1 base and J lost 1; bases outside the gene matches: 3. CDR3 sequence (DNA): TGTGCCAGCAGCTTGTTAGCGGGAGGGCCCCAAGAGACCCAGTACTTC. This sequence encodes CASSLLAGGPQETQYF.

The chain uses TRBV7-9 and TRBJ2-1, with 10 bases matching TRBD2. V shed 5 bases and J 4 bases; nucleotides not matched to a gene: 5. The CDR3 extends over 15 amino acids. The germline V gene has CDR1 SEHNR and CDR2 FQNEAQ (reference sequence). The DNA for the CDR3 is TGTGCCAGCAGCCCCGGGACTAGCGCTTACAATGAGCAGTTCTTC. Its protein is CASSPGTSAYNEQFF.

This chain connects TRBV4-2 to TRBJ2-7; tentative D call: TRBD1 (6 bases). The CDR3 extends over 14 amino acids. From germline, CDR1 is LGHNA and CDR2 YNFKEQ. V gave up 0 bases and J gave up 5 bases, with 11 bases separating them. In DNA form, the CDR3 reads TGTGCCAGCAGCCAAGAAACAGGGAGTAACGAGCAGTACTTC. Its protein is CASSQETGSNEQYF.

The chain combines TRBV7-5 with TRBJ1-1; no check of the table's D call, TRBD1, against the DNA was made. TRBV7-5 constitutes a pseudogene. This CDR3 spans 15 amino acids. The CDR3 reads CVRTCMDRGNTEAFF. CDR3 in DNA: TGTGTCAGAACCTGTATGGACAGGGGGAACACTGAAGCTTTCTTT.

V gene TRBV13 combines with J gene TRBJ1-1; 9 bases line up with TRBD1. The CDR3 runs to 12 residues. Germline-derived CDR1 and CDR2 are PRHDT and FYEKMQ (reference sequence). The trim removed 7 bases at V and 8 bases at J, leaving 5 bases unmatched. The CDR3 DNA reads TGTGCCAGCACCGGACAGGGGCCGGAAGCTTTCTTT. Translation: CASTGQGPEAFF. The full variable domain, with the rest looked up from reference TRBV13 and TRBJ1-1, is AAGVIQSPRHLIKEKRETATLKCYPIPRHDTVYWYQQGPGQDPQFLISFYEKMQSDKGSIPDRFSAQQFSDYHSELNMSSLELGDSALYFCASTGQGPEAFFGQGTRLTVV.

V usage is TRBV29-1 and J usage is TRBJ2-5; D may be TRBD2 (6 bases). The CDR3 consists of 12 residues. Trimming stripped 4 bases from V and 4 bases from J, with 10 bases between. Germline assignment: CDR1 SQVTM and CDR2 ANQGSEA. The CDR3 is CSVASEGETQYF. The CDR3 nucleotides read TGCAGCGTTGCTTCGGAGGGAGAGACCCAGTACTTC. Drawing the rest from reference TRBV29-1 and TRBJ2-5, the complete variable domain is SAVISQKPSRDICQRGTSLTIQCQVDSQVTMMFWYRQQPGQSLTLIATANQGSEATYESGFVIDKFPISRPNLTFSTLTVSNMSPEDSSIYLCSVASEGETQYFGPGTRLLVL.

The V and J genes are TRBV6-5 and TRBJ1-1; 8 bases line up with TRBD1. The CDR3 is 13 residues long. The ends lost 6 bases at V and 3 bases at J; junction bases unmatched: 3. Germline CDR1 is MNHEY and CDR2 is SVGAGI. The CDR3 here is CASRTGADTEAFF. CDR3 bases: TGTGCCAGCAGGACAGGGGCGGACACTGAAGCTTTCTTT.

The CDR3 protein is CASSFEGAGNTIYF. The CDR3 DNA reads as TGCGCCAGCAGCTTTGAGGGGGCTGGAAACACCATATATTTT. The chain is built from TRBV5-1 and TRBJ1-3; maybe TRBD1 (6 bases). The CDR3 totals 14 residues. Germline V gives CDR1 SGHRS, CDR2 YFSETQ. V was pared by 2 bases and J by 2 bases, with 8 bases between. The full variable domain, with the rest looked up from reference TRBV5-1 and TRBJ1-3, is KAGVTQTPRYLIKTRGQQVTLSCSPISGHRSVSWYQQTPGQGLQFLFEYFSETQRNKGNFPGRFSGRQFSNSRSEMNVSTLELGDSALYLCASSFEGAGNTIYFGEGSWLTVV.

This clone came up a few times. The chain employs TRBV28 and TRBJ1-1, with 9 bases aligning to TRBD1. CDR1 is MDHEN and CDR2 is SYDVKM in the germline V gene. This CDR3 contains 16 residues. Trimming cost V 3 bases and J 4 bases; bases outside gene matches: 9. The DNA for the CDR3 is TGTGCCAGCAGTTTGGTACAGGGGGCTGGACGCACTGAAGCTTTCTTT. It codes for CASSLVQGAGRTEAFF.